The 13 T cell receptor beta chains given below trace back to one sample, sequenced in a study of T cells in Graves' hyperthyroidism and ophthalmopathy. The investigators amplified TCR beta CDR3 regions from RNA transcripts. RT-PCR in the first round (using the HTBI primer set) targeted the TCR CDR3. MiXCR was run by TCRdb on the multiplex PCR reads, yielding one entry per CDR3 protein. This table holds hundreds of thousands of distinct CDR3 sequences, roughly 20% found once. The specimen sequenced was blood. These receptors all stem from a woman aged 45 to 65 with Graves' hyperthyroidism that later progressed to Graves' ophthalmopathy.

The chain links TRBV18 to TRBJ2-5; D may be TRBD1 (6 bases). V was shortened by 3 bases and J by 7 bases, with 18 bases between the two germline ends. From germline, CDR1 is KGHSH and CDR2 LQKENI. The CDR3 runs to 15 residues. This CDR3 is CASSPESGVRGTQYF. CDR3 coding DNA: TGTGCCAGCTCACCGGAATCAGGGGTCAGAGGGACCCAGTACTTC. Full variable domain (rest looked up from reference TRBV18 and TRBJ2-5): NAGVMQNPRHLVRRRGQEARLRCSPMKGHSHVYWYRQLPEEGLKFMVYLQKENIIDESGMPKERFSAEFPKEGPSILRIQQVVRGDSAAYFCASSPESGVRGTQYFGPGTRLLVL.

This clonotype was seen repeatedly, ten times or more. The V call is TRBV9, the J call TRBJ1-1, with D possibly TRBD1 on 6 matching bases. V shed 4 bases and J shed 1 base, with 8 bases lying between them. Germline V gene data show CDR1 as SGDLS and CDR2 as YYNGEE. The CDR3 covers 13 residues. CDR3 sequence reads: CASSRRGNTEAFF. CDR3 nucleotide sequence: TGTGCCAGCAGCCGCAGGGGGAACACTGAAGCTTTCTTT.

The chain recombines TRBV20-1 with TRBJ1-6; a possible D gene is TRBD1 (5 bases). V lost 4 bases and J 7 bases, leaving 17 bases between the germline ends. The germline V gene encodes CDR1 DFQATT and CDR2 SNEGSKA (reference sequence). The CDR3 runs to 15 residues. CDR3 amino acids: CSATKTGTANSPLHF. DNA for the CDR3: TGCAGTGCTACGAAAACCGGGACGGCAAATTCACCCCTCCACTTT.

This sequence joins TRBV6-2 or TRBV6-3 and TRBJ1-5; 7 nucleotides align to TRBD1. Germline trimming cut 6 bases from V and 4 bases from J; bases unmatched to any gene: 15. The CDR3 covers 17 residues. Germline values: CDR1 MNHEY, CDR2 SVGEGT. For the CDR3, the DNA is TGTGCCAGCAGCCCCGGGGGAGGGGGCTTGAGGAATCAGCCCCAGCATTTT. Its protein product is CASSPGGGGLRNQPQHF.

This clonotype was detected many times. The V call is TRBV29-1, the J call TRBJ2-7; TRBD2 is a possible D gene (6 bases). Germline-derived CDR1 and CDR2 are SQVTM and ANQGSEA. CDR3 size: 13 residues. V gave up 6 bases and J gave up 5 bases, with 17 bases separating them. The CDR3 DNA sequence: TGCAGCGTGGATGGGGGGTTTGACAACGAGCAGTACTTC. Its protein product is CSVDGGFDNEQYF.

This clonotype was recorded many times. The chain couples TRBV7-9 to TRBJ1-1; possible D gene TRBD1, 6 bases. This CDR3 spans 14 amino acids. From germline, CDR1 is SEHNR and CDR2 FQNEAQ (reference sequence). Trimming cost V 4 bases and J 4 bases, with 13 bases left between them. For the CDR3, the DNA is TGTGCCAGCAGCTCGGACAGCCTGACCACTGAAGCTTTCTTT. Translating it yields CASSSDSLTTEAFF.

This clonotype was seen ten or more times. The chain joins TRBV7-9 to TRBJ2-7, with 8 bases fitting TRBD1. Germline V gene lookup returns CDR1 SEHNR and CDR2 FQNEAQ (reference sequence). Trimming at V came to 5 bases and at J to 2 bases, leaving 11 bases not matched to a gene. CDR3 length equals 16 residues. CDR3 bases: TGTGCCAGCAGCCCTCGTCAGGGGGCGATGGCCTACGAGCAGTACTTC. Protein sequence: CASSPRQGAMAYEQYF.

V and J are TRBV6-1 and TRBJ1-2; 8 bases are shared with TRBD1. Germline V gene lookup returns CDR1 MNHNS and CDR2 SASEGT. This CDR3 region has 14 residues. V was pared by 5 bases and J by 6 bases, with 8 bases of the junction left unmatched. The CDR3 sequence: CASSHPTGAHGYTF. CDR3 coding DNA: TGTGCCAGCAGTCATCCGACAGGGGCGCATGGCTACACCTTC.

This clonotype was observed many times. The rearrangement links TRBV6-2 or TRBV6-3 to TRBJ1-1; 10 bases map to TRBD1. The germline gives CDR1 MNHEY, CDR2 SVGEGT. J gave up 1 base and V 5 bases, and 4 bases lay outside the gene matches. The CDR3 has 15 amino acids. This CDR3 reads CASSGGQGKNTEAFF. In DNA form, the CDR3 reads TGTGCCAGCAGTGGGGGACAGGGGAAGAACACTGAAGCTTTCTTT.

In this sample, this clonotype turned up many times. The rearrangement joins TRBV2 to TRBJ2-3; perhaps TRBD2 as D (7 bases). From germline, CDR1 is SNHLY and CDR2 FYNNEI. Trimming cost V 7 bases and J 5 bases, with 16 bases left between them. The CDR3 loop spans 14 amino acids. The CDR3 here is CASTAAGAGDTQYF. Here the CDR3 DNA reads TGTGCCAGCACTGCCGCGGGGGCAGGAGATACGCAGTATTTT.

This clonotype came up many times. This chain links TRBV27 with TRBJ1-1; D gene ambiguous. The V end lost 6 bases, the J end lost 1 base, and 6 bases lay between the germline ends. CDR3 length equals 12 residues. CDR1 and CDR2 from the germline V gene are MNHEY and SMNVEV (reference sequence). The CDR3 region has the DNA TGTGCCAGCAGATCTTGGAACACTGAAGCTTTCTTT. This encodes CASRSWNTEAFF.

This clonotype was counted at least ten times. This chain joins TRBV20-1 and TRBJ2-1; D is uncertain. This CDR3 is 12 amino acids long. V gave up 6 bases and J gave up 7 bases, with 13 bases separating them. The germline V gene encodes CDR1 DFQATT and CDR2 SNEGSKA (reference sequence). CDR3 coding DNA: TGCAGTGCCCACTCATATATAAATGAGCAGTTCTTC. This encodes CSAHSYINEQFF.

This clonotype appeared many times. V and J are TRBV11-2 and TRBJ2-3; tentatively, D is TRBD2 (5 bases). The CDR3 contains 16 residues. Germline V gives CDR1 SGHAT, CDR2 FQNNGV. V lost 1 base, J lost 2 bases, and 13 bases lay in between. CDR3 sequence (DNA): TGTGCCAGCAGCTTAGTTCGTGCAGCGGTCACAGATACGCAGTATTTT. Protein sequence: CASSLVRAAVTDTQYF.